The following is a TCR beta chain sequence with its context. Profiling relied on immunoSEQ multiplex PCR, and the TCRdb table lists in-frame clones only, not all of them. Counted here are roughly 350,000 clones, around 85% occurring once; the ten biggest clones make up 3% to 4.5%. This specimen comes from a study of blood T cell repertoires in COVID-19. Germline V CDR1 and CDR2: LGHNA, YNFKEQ. V trimming: 1 base; J trimming: 5 bases; junction bases outside the gene matches: 8. This CDR3 contains 17 residues. This TCR was recovered from a young woman with acute or convalescent COVID-19. Source material: peripheral blood. This sequence joins TRBV4-2 and TRBJ2-5; 12 nucleotides agree with TRBD2. In nucleotides, the CDR3 is TGTGCCAGCAGCCAAGTCGGTCTAGCGGGGGGGCTGGAGACCCAGTACTTC. It is translated as CASSQVGLAGGLETQYF.